This entry features one TCR beta chain sequence. Its antigen has not been determined. It has no much larger one-base neighbor in the sample; base qualities were not kept. The germline V gene (reference sequence) provides CDR1 SEHNR and CDR2 FQNEAQ. Reading from cysteine to phenylalanine, the CDR3 counts 14 amino acids. The read is trimmed to its CDR3 DNA, 42 bases read in frame from base 1. The germline V end is reduced by 8 bases and the J end by 6 bases; junction bases left unmatched: 9. Participants in the prospective study were enrolled through a virtual design, were aged about 18 to 100 years, and lived in roughly 26 United States geographic areas. In the prospective study, cohorts were assigned on the basis of participant-reported clinical history obtained from a screening survey and a study questionnaire. Exposed participants were defined as having been in contact with someone with a PCR-confirmed or clinician-diagnosed COVID-19 case within 2 weeks of study entry. Each participant in the prospective study had whole blood, serum and a nasopharyngeal or oropharyngeal swab collected by mobile phlebotomists. Prospective study participants could optionally give additional blood draws and questionnaires over an approximately two-month period. Before DNA extraction, prospective study blood samples were shipped either frozen or at room temperature.

These data are taken from a study of blood T cell repertoires in COVID-19 (dated by TCRdb to about 2020). In the study overall: The collaborator samples originated in the United States, Italy and Spain and spanned the acute and convalescent phases of COVID-19. Samples came from the ongoing ImmuneRACE study (first 160 participants) plus 1,254 subjects from 6 global collaborators. Nearly every sample came with metadata listing a de-identified subject ID, COVID-19 status, age in years and sex. Where HLA class I and class II types were available, the types were taken from metadata supplied by the sample provider, not from assay-based typing. A freely available public database, intended as a resource for researchers studying the immune response to SARS-CoV-2, is where the repertoires were released. The material from the prospective study consisted of cDNA or gDNA derived from T cells, B-cell-depleted T cells, or PBMCs. Deeply sampled blood TCRbeta repertoires from subjects exposed to, actively infected with, or recovered from COVID-19 were included in the dataset.

The immunoSEQ Assay, a bias-controlled multiplex PCR, was used to amplify TCRbeta CDR3 regions from genomic DNA. The study's own analysis went as follows. The number of nucleated cells in each sample was estimated by amplification of reference gene primers within the assay. Sequence reads were collapsed and filtered to measure the absolute abundance of every unique TCRbeta CDR3 rearrangement. For each sample, productive Simpson clonality was calculated as the square root of Simpson's diversity index across productive rearrangements. TCRdb provides this immuneACCESS table in a form limited to in-frame rearrangements. Some clones are lacking; in checked studies, under half of them reflect an unresolved V gene, and why the rest are absent is not known. The DNA gave D and trimming, while V, J and clone size come from that table. In this sample the table shows 250,000 or so clones, 83% of which occur a single time. The ten top clones hold approximately 3.8% of the sample.

The paper as a whole reports these results and caveats: The amount of clinical and demographic metadata varied by source and participant and was provided uncurated.

The chain is assembled from TRBV7-9 and TRBJ1-2, and TRBD1 aligns with 10 junction nucleotides. The receptor comes from a woman aged 40 to 50 who had been exposed to COVID-19. Sequencing input: PBMCs or T cells enriched from blood (not recorded which). The CDR3 is CASSPGGTGDGYTF. Here is the DNA: TGTGCCAGCTCTCCGGGGGGGACAGGGGATGGCTACACCTTC.